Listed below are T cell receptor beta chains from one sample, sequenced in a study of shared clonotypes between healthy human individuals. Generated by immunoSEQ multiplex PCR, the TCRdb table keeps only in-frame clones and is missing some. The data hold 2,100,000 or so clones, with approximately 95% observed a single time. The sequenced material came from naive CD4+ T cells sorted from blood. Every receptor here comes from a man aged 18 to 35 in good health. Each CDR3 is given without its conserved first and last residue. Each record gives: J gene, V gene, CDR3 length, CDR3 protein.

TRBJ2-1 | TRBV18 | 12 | ASSPQWQGNEQF
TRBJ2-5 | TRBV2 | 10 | ASRPQGETQY
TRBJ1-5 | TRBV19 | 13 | ASSQQGSANQPQH
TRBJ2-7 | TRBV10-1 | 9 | ASGEGNEQY
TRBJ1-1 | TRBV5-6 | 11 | ASSLTRTGEAF
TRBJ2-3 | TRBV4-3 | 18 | ASSQADSWTSGRGPDTQY
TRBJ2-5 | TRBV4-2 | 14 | ASSQGGLAGRETQY
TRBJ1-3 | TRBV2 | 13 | ASSDGGHSGNTIY
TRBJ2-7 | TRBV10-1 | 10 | ASARSSYEQY
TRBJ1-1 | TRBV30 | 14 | AWSALDRGSNTEAF
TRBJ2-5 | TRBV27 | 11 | ASSPRPQETQY
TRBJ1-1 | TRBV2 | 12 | ASSEGLRNTEAF
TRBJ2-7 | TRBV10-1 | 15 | ASSESAGAMERGEQY
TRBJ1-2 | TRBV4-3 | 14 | ASSQDRGLGNYGYT
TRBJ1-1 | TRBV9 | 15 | ASSVAGQATLNTEAF
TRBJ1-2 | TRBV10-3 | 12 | AISPQQGNYGYT
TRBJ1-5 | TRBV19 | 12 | ASSLRESNQPQH
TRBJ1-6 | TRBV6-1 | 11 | ASSVDPGSPLH
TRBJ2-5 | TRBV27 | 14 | ASSPRGSGRGETQY
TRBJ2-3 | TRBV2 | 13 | ASSEADLFTDTQY
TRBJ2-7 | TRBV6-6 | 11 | ASSYLGLYEQY
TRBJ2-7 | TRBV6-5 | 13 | ASSYGPPYSYEQY
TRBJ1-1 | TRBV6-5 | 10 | ASSYTTGEAF
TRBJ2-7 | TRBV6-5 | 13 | ASSYRDRGPYEQY
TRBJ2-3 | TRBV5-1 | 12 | ASKPGLATDTQY
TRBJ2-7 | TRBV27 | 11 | ASSSRGGYEQY
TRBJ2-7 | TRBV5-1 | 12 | ASSLGAGGYEQY
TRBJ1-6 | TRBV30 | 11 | ACSGQAYSPLH
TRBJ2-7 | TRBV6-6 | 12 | ASSYGQGSYEQY
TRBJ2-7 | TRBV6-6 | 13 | ASSYSAGGNYEQY
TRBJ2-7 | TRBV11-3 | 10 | ASSRLDYEQY
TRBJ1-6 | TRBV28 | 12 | ASSLVQDNSPLH
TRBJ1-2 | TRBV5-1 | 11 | ASAAGQNYGYT
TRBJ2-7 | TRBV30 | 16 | AWSVLRTSGGIRYEQY
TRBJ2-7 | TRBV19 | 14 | ASSIATGGASYEQY
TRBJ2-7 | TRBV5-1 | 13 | ASSVQGQGAVEQY
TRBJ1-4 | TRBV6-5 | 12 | ASSYLTGGEKLF
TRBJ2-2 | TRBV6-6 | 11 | ASRGTIAGELF
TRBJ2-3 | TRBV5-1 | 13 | ASSLGRGDTDTQY
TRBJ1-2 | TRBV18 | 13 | ASSPQQGASYGYT
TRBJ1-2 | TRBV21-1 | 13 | ASSKGGSANYGYT
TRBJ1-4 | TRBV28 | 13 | ASSRQGWTNEKLF
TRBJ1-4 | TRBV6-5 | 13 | ASMLTPSTNEKLF